Below, 13 T cell receptor beta chains from the same sample are listed, as sequenced in a study of T cells in Graves' hyperthyroidism and ophthalmopathy. Template material for amplifying TCR beta CDR3 regions consisted of RNA transcripts. The study used the HTBI primer set for a first-round RT-PCR of the TCR CDR3. One entry per CDR3 protein, called by TCRdb with MiXCR from the multiplex PCR reads. The table records 490,000 or so distinct CDR3 sequences, 20% of them present only once. The material sequenced was blood. The receptors were sampled from a middle-aged man with Graves' ophthalmopathy.

The sample holds many counts of this clonotype. This sequence joins TRBV28 and TRBJ2-7, with 9 bases fitting TRBD1. The germline V gene has CDR1 MDHEN and CDR2 SYDVKM. CDR3 length equals 14 residues. The trim removed 2 bases at V and 6 bases at J, leaving 5 bases unmatched. The CDR3 spells CASSLPQGAAEQYF. CDR3 bases: TGTGCCAGCAGTTTACCACAGGGGGCGGCCGAGCAGTACTTC. The variable domain in full, completed from reference TRBV28 and TRBJ2-7, reads DVKVTQSSRYLVKRTGEKVFLECVQDMDHENMFWYRQDPGLGLRLIYFSYDVKMKEKGDIPEGYSVSREKKERFSLILESASTNQTSMYLCASSLPQGAAEQYFGPGTRLTVT.

The chain employs TRBV18 and TRBJ2-3; 9 nucleotides line up with TRBD1. Germline V gene sequence: CDR1 KGHSH, CDR2 LQKENI. The junction had 5 bases not matched to a gene; V was cut back by 4 bases and J by 0 bases. The CDR3 loop spans 16 amino acids. The CDR3 nucleotides are TGTGCCAGCTCACTGGACAGGGGTCGAAGCACAGATACGCAGTATTTT. Protein sequence: CASSLDRGRSTDTQYF.

The rearrangement uses TRBV27 and TRBJ2-1; TRBD1 agrees at 7 bases. Losses at the gene ends were 10 bases for V and 7 bases for J; bases not matched to a gene: 7. Germline V gives CDR1 MNHEY, CDR2 SMNVEV (reference sequence). The CDR3 is 12 residues long. CDR3 nucleotides: TGTGCCACCGAGGGGGCTCGAAATGAGCAGTTCTTC. It specifies CATEGARNEQFF.

The chain joins TRBV5-1 to TRBJ1-1, with TRBD1 as a possible D gene (5 bases). CDR1 and CDR2 from the germline V gene are SGHRS and YFSETQ. This CDR3 is built from 16 residues. The V end lost 4 bases, the J end lost 1 base, and 17 bases lay between the germline ends. The chain's CDR3 is CASSEAPGLPNTEAFF. In nucleotides, the CDR3 is TGCGCCAGCAGCGAGGCCCCGGGACTCCCGAACACTGAAGCTTTCTTT. The whole variable domain, filled in from reference TRBV5-1 and TRBJ1-1, reads KAGVTQTPRYLIKTRGQQVTLSCSPISGHRSVSWYQQTPGQGLQFLFEYFSETQRNKGNFPGRFSGRQFSNSRSEMNVSTLELGDSALYLCASSEAPGLPNTEAFFGQGTRLTVV.

This clonotype was found many times. V and J are TRBV6-1 and TRBJ2-7; D possibly corresponds to TRBD1 (5 bases). The germline CDR1 and CDR2 sequences are MNHNS and SASEGT. The CDR3 spans 14 residues. V lost 8 bases, J lost 2 bases, and 16 bases lay in between. This CDR3 is CASGAHGFTYEQYF. The CDR3 DNA reads TGTGCCAGCGGGGCACACGGGTTCACCTACGAGCAGTACTTC.

At least ten counts were recorded for this clonotype. This chain connects TRBV28 to TRBJ2-7; 12 bases match TRBD2. Germline loops: CDR1 MDHEN, CDR2 SYDVKM. The CDR3 spans 17 residues. Unmatched junction bases numbered 13, after V lost 6 bases and J lost 4 bases. CDR3 nucleotide sequence: TGTGCCAGCAGATCCCGGACTAGCGGGAAGATCGGGTACGAGCAGTACTTC. Encoded protein: CASRSRTSGKIGYEQYF.

The chain has TRBV30 and TRBJ1-4, with 10 bases matching TRBD1. Germline V gives CDR1 GTSNPN, CDR2 SVGIG (reference sequence). This CDR3 has 13 amino acids. The J segment lost 10 bases and the V segment lost 5 bases, leaving 7 bases of the junction unmatched. The CDR3: CAWDPGTGVKLFF. In DNA, the CDR3 is TGTGCCTGGGATCCGGGGACAGGGGTAAAACTGTTTTTT.

This clonotype appeared a few times. The chain is built from TRBV19 and TRBJ2-3; D call uncertain. The CDR3 extends over 13 amino acids. Germline loops: CDR1 LNHDA, CDR2 SQIVND (reference sequence). Trimming removed 4 bases at V and 1 base at J, with 6 bases between. The CDR3: CASSTTGTDTQYF. CDR3 bases: TGTGCCAGTAGTACCACAGGCACAGATACGCAGTATTTT.

The chain combines TRBV29-1 with TRBJ1-2; D is possibly TRBD1 (5 bases). Deletions cut 0 bases from V and 4 bases from J, with 12 bases between. This CDR3 region has 14 residues. Germline CDR1 is SQVTM and CDR2 is ANQGSEA. This CDR3 reads CSVEDLNRPYGYTF. DNA for the CDR3: TGCAGCGTTGAAGATCTTAACAGGCCCTATGGCTACACCTTC. Full variable domain (rest looked up from reference TRBV29-1 and TRBJ1-2): SAVISQKPSRDICQRGTSLTIQCQVDSQVTMMFWYRQQPGQSLTLIATANQGSEATYESGFVIDKFPISRPNLTFSTLTVSNMSPEDSSIYLCSVEDLNRPYGYTFGSGTRLTVV.

This clonotype was counted at least ten times. The genes are TRBV2 and TRBJ1-1; D is unclear. Germline V CDR1 and CDR2: SNHLY, FYNNEI. With 5 bases removed from V and 7 bases from J, the gap between germline ends came to 8 bases. This CDR3 region has 11 residues. The CDR3 DNA sequence: TGTGCCAGCAGTCCCGGTAGTGAAGCTTTCTTT. It yields the protein CASSPGSEAFF.

V gene TRBV6-1 combines with J gene TRBJ1-2; D unresolved. Trimming removed 6 bases at V and 4 bases at J, with 18 bases between. CDR1 is MNHNS, CDR2 SASEGT, per germline. This CDR3 has 15 amino acids. The CDR3 DNA sequence: TGTGCCAGCAGCCCGAGTGGTGGGCGAGGCTATGGCTACACCTTC. This gives the protein CASSPSGGRGYGYTF.

This clonotype showed up many times. The chain carries TRBV12-3 or TRBV12-4 and TRBJ1-5; 9 bases fit TRBD1. The CDR3 sequence is 12 residues long. The trim removed 6 bases at V and 15 bases at J, leaving 9 bases unmatched. The chain's CDR3 is CASRPGTGPLHF. In nucleotides, the CDR3 is TGTGCCAGCAGACCTGGGACAGGGCCTCTGCATTTT.

V is TRBV7-9 and J is TRBJ2-3; D might be TRBD1 (7 bases). The V end was cut by 5 bases, the J end by 6 bases, with 15 bases between. CDR3 size: 14 residues. Germline assignment: CDR1 SEHNR and CDR2 FQNEAQ (reference sequence). This CDR3 reads CASSLQAGGDTQYF. DNA of the CDR3: TGTGCCAGCAGCCTCCAGGCAGGGGGGGATACGCAGTATTTT. Full variable domain (missing parts from reference TRBV7-9 and TRBJ2-3): DTGVSQNPRHKITKRGQNVTFRCDPISEHNRLYWYRQTLGQGPEFLTYFQNEAQLEKSRLLSDRFSAERPKGSFSTLEIQRTEQGDSAMYLCASSLQAGGDTQYFGPGTRLTVL.